These 4 T cell receptor beta chains came from one sample sequenced in a study of blood T cells in healthy people across ages. Primers used in a second PCR of roughly 6 to 11 cycles were a sample-barcoded 5' primer and a J-beta primer mix. TCRdb re-called the 5' RACE reads with MiXCR, one entry per CDR3 protein. The sample lists fewer than 2,000,000 distinct CDR3 sequences, roughly 32% occurring once. What was sequenced was blood. These receptors were taken from a woman aged 25 to 45 in good health.

The chain links TRBV5-1 to TRBJ2-6, with D possibly TRBD1 on 6 matching bases. Germline V gene lookup returns CDR1 SGHRS and CDR2 YFSETQ. V was clipped by 2 bases and J by 16 bases, with 22 bases between them. This CDR3 comprises 15 residues. Written as DNA, the CDR3 is TGCGCCAGCAGCTTACAGGGCTCTGGGGCCAACGAGCTGACTTTC. Protein: CASSLQGSGANELTF. The whole variable domain, filled in from reference TRBV5-1 and TRBJ2-6, reads KAGVTQTPRYLIKTRGQQVTLSCSPISGHRSVSWYQQTPGQGLQFLFEYFSETQRNKGNFPGRFSGRQFSNSRSEMNVSTLELGDSALYLCASSLQGSGANELTFGAGSRLTVL.

The rearrangement joins TRBV2 to TRBJ1-6; no clear D gene. CDR1 is SNHLY, CDR2 FYNNEI, per germline. V was shortened by 8 bases and J by 10 bases, with 9 bases between the two germline ends. The CDR3 loop spans 11 amino acids. The DNA of the CDR3 is TGTGCCAGCGCGAGGGAGTCACCCCTCCACTTT. Encoded protein: CASARESPLHF.

There are a few counts of this clonotype. The CDR3 is CASSASGRSYNEQFF. CDR3 DNA: TGTGCCAGCAGCGCTAGCGGCCGCTCCTACAATGAGCAGTTCTTC. The chain employs TRBV9 and TRBJ2-1, with 7 nucleotides matching TRBD2. Trimming removed 3 bases from V and 0 bases from J; junction bases left unmatched: 3. The CDR3 is 15 amino acids. CDR1 is SGDLS and CDR2 is YYNGEE in the germline V gene.

This clonotype was observed a few times. This CDR3 is CASTPGTGDQPQHF. CDR3 sequence (DNA): TGTGCCAGCACCCCCGGGACAGGGGACCAGCCCCAGCATTTT. The chain is built from TRBV2 and TRBJ1-5; 10 bases line up with TRBD1. The CDR3 length is 14 residues. V was pared by 7 bases and J by 7 bases, with 7 bases of the junction left unmatched. The germline V gene has CDR1 SNHLY and CDR2 FYNNEI.